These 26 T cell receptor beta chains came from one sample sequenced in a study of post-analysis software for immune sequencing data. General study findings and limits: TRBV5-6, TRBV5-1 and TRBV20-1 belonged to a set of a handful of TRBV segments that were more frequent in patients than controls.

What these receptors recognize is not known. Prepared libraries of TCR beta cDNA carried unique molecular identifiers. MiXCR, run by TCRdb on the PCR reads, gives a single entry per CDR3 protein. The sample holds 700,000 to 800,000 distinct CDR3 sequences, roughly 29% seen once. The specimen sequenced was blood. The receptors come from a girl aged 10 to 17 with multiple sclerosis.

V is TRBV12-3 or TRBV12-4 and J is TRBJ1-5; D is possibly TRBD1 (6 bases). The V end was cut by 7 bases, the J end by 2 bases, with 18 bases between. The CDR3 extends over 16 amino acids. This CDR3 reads CASTLRGVLGNQPQHF. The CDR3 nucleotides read TGTGCCAGCACCCTCAGGGGTGTTCTGGGCAATCAGCCCCAGCATTTT.

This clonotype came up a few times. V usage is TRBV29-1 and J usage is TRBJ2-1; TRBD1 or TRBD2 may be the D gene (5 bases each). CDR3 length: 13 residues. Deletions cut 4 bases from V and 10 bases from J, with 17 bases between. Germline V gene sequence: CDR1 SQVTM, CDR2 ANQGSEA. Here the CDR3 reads CSVGGGNSYEQFF. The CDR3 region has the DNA TGCAGCGTTGGTGGGGGAAACTCCTACGAGCAGTTCTTC.

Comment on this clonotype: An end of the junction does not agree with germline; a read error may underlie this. CDR3 nucleotides: TGTGCCAGCAGCCCACAGACACTTACCTACGAGCGGTACTTC. Residues: CASSPQTLTYERYF. This rearrangement joins TRBV7-9 to TRBJ2-7; unclear D gene. The CDR3 extends over 14 amino acids. Germline lookup yields CDR1 SEHNR and CDR2 FQNEAQ (reference sequence).

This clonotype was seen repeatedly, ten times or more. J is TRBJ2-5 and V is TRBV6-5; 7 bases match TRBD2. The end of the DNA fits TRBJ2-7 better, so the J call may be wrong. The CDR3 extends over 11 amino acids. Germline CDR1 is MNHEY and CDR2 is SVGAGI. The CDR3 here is CASSTGGEQYF. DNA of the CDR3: TGTGCCAGCAGTACGGGGGGCGAGCAGTACTTC.

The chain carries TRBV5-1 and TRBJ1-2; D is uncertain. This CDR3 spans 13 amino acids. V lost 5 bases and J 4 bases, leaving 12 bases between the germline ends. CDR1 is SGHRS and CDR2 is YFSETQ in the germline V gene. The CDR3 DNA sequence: TGCGCCAGCAGGAACGATACAGCCTATGGCTACACCTTC. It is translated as CASRNDTAYGYTF.

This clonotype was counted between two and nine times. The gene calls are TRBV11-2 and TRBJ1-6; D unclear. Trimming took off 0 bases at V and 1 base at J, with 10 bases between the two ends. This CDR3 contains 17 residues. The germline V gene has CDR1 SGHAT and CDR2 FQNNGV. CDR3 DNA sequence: TGTGCCAGCAGCTTAGACCCCCGGGGATCCTATAATTCACCCCTCCACTTT. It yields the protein CASSLDPRGSYNSPLHF.

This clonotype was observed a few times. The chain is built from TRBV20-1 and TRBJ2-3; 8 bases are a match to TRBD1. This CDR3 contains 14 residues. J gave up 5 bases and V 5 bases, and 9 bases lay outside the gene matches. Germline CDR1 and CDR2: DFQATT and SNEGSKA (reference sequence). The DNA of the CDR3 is TGCAGTGCTGCCCGGACAGGGTGGATAGATACGCAGTATTTT. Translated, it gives CSAARTGWIDTQYF.

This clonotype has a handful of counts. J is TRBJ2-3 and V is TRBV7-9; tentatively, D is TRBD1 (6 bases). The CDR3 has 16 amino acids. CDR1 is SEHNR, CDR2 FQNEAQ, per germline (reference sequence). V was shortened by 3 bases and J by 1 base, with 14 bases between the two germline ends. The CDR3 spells CASSFRQGLGTDTQYF. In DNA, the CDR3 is TGTGCCAGCAGCTTCCGTCAGGGGTTAGGCACAGATACGCAGTATTTT.

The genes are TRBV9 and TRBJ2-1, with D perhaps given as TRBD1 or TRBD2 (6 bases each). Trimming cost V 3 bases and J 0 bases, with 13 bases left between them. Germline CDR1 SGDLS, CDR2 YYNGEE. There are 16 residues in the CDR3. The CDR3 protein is CASSAGGSNSYNEQFF. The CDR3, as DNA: TGTGCCAGCAGCGCCGGGGGCAGTAACTCCTACAATGAGCAGTTCTTC.

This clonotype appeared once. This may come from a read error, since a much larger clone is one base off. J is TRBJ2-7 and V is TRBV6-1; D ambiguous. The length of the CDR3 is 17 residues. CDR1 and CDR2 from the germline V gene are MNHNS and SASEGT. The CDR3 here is CTSRPTPTRQLTYEQYF. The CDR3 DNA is TGTACCAGCAGACCTACCCCAACGAGGCAGCTTACCTACGAGCAGTACTTC.

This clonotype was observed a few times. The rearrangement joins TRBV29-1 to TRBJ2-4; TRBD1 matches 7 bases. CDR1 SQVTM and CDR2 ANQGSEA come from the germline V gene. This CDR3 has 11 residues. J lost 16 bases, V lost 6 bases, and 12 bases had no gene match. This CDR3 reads CSVDSGAGGYF. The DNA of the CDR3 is TGCAGCGTAGACTCCGGGGCAGGGGGTTACTTC.

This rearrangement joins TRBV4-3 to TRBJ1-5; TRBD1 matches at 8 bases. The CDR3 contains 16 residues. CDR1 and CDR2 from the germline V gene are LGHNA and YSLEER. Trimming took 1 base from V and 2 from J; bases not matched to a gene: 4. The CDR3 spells CASSQGTGTGNQPQHF. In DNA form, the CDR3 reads TGCGCCAGCAGCCAAGGGACAGGGACCGGCAATCAGCCCCAGCATTTT.

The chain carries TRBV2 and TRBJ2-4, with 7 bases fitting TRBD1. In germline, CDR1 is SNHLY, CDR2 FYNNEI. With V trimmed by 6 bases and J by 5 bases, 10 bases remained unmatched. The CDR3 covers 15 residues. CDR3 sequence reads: CASRLRTGSQNIQYF. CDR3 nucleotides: TGTGCCAGCAGGCTACGGACAGGCTCCCAAAACATTCAGTACTTC.

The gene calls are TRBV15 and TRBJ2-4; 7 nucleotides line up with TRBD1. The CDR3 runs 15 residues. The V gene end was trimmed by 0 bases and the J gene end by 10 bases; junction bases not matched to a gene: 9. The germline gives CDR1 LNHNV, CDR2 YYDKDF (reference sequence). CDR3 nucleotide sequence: TGTGCCACCAGCAGAGACCCGACAGGGTCTAGTATTCAGTACTTC. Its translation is CATSRDPTGSSIQYF.

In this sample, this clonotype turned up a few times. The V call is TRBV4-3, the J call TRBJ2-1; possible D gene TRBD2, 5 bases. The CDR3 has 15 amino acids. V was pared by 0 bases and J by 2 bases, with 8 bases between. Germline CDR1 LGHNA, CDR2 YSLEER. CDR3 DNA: TGCGCCAGCAGCCAAGATTCACTAGCCTACAATGAGCAGTTCTTC. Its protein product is CASSQDSLAYNEQFF.

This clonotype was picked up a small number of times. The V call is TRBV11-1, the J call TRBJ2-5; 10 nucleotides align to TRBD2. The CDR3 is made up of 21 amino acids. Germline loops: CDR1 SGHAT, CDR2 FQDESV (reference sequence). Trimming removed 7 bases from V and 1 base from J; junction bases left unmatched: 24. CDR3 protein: CASTVLTGEVGASGSQETQYF. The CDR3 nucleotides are TGTGCCAGCACCGTCCTGACAGGGGAGGTCGGGGCTAGCGGGAGCCAAGAGACCCAGTACTTC.

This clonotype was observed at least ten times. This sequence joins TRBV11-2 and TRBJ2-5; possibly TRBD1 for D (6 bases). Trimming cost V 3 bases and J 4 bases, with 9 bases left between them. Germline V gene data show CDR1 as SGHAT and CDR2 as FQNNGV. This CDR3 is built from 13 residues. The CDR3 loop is CASSLRGLETQYF. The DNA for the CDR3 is TGTGCCAGCAGCTTGAGGGGGTTAGAGACCCAGTACTTC.

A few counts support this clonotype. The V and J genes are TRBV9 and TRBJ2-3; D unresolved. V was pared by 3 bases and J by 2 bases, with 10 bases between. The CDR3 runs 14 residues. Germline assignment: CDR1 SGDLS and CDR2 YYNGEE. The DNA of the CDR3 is TGTGCCAGCAGCGCCGGGTCCCACACAGATACGCAGTATTTT. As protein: CASSAGSHTDTQYF. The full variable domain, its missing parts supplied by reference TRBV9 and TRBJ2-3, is DSGVTQTPKHLITATGQRVTLRCSPRSGDLSVYWYQQSLDQGLQFLIQYYNGEERAKGNILERFSAQQFPDLHSELNLSSLELGDSALYFCASSAGSHTDTQYFGPGTRLTVL.

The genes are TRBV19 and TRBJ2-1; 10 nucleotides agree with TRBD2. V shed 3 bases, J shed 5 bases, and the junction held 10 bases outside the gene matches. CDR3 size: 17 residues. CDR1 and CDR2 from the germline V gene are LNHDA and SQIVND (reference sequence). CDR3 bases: TGTGCCAGTAGTATGGGGGCTACTAGCGGGACGCACAATGAGCAGTTCTTC. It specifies CASSMGATSGTHNEQFF.

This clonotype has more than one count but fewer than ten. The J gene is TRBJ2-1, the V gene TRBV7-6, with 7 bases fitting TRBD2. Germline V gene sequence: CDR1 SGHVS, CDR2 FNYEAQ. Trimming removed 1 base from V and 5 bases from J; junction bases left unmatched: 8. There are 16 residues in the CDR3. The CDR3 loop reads CASSLVLASGNNEQFF. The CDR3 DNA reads TGTGCCAGCAGCTTAGTTCTTGCTAGCGGTAACAATGAGCAGTTCTTC.

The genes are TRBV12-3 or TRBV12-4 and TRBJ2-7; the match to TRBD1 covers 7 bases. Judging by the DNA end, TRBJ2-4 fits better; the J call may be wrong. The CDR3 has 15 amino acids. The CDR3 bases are TGTGCCAGCAGTCCTACGGGACAGACCAAAAACATTCAGTACTTC. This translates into CASSPTGQTKNIQYF.

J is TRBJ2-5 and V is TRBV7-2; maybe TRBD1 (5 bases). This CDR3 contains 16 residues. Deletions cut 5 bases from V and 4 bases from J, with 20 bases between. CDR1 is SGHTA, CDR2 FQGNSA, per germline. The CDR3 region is CASSRTGPQKPETQYF. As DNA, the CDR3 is TGTGCCAGCAGCCGAACAGGACCCCAAAAGCCAGAGACCCAGTACTTC.

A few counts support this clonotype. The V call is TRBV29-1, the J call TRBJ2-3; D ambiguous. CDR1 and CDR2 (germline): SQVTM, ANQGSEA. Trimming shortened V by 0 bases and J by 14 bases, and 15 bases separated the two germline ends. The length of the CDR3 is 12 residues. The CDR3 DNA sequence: TGCAGCGTTGAAGATCCGCGACCAACCTTGTATTTT. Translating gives CSVEDPRPTLYF.

For the CDR3, the DNA is TGTGCCAGCACTCAGAGGGGTTACGAGCAGTACTTC. Its protein product is CASTQRGYEQYF. This chain uses TRBV6-2 or TRBV6-3 with TRBJ2-7; either TRBD1 or TRBD2 may supply D (5 bases each). The CDR3 contains 12 residues. V gave up 7 bases and J gave up 4 bases, with 11 bases separating them. Germline V gene data show CDR1 as MNHEY and CDR2 as SVGEGT.

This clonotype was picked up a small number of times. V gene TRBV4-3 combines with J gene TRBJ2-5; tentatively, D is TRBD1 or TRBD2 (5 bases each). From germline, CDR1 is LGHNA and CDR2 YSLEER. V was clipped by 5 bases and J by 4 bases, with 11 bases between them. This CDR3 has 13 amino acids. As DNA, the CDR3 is TGCGCCAGCAGCAAGGGACGGAGAGAGACCCAGTACTTC. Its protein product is CASSKGRRETQYF.

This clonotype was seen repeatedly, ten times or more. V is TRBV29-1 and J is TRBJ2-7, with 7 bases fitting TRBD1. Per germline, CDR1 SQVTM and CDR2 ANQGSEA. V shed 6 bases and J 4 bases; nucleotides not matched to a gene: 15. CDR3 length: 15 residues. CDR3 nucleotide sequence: TGCAGCGTCCGGGGTAGCCCAGGGGGTAGGTACGAGCAGTACTTC. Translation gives CSVRGSPGGRYEQYF.